This T cell receptor (beta chain) originates from a study of T-cell memory formation after mild COVID-19. Whole-study results and caveats: Whereas later expanders leaned CD4+, clones contracting day 15 to 85 showed a balanced CD4/CD8 makeup. The study detected some responding clones in pre-infection memory, suggesting cross-reactive memory joined.

V was trimmed by 7 bases and J by 7 bases, leaving 10 bases between them. The CDR3 spans 12 residues. About this clonotype itself: What it binds is not known.

From 5'RACE with constant-segment primers came TCR alpha and TCR beta cDNA libraries that carried sample barcodes and UMIs. Using its own MiXCR run on the 5' RACE reads, TCRdb lists one record per CDR3 protein. The sample has around 250,000 distinct CDR3 sequences, 15% seen once. The sample consisted of PBMCs or a T cell subset sorted from them (not recorded which). The clonotype originates from an adult woman who had mild COVID-19 (a few samples of this study predate the infection). Cell type and time point are not known. The V call is TRBV12-3 or TRBV12-4, the J call TRBJ1-4; D unresolved. The CDR3 sequence: CASMDGGEKLFF. As DNA, the CDR3 is TGTGCCAGCATGGACGGAGGTGAAAAACTGTTTTTT.